This T cell receptor beta chain was identified in a study of blood T cells in healthy people across ages. Across the study: Per two T cells, template switching captured roughly one barcoded beta molecule. Whole-study results and caveats: A greater number of naive CD4+ cells and higher diversity distinguished long-lived donors from aged donors. Across samples, TCR beta diversity tracked strongly with naive T cell percentage.

This CDR3 comprises 16 residues. V gave up 5 bases and J gave up 7 bases, with 24 bases separating them. A second PCR of 7 to 11 cycles used a sample-barcoded 5' primer and a J-beta primer mix. TCRdb itself ran the 5' RACE reads through MiXCR, one entry per CDR3 protein. The sample holds about 620,000 distinct CDR3 sequences, under 65% seen once. To note about this clonotype: The antigen is undetermined.

Each sample yielded at least 7 million isolated PBMCs. Sequencing was done on a sample of blood. The rearrangement links TRBV12-3 or TRBV12-4 to TRBJ2-7; perhaps TRBD1 as D (6 bases). The receptor was derived from a woman aged 80 or over in good health. CDR3 loop: CASSADGTLAYNEQYF. Written as DNA, the CDR3 is TGTGCCAGCAGTGCTGACGGGACACTTGCCTACAATGAGCAGTACTTC.